The T cell receptor beta chain described here comes from a study of CD8 T cells in ankylosing spondylitis (dated by TCRdb to 2015 to 2018). For the study in its entirety: T cell receptor beta repertoires were profiled in healthy donors and ankylosing spondylitis patients so that disease-linked TCR variants could be found. The full study cohort comprised 25 ankylosing spondylitis patients and some 100 healthy donors. Peripheral blood samples were taken, and synovial fluid was additionally collected from ankylosing spondylitis patients.

As regards this clonotype: There is no known antigen for this receptor. Base qualities are not recorded, but no much larger clone differs from it by a single base.

Sequencing used an Illumina HiSeq 2500. Quantitative 5'-RACE with molecular barcodes was the method used to prepare the TCR beta libraries. The authors' pipeline ran thus. A new computational method based on a probabilistic model of VDJ rearrangement was used to identify disease-linked TCR variants. The public reads were reprocessed in TCRdb via fastp at Q25 and MiXCR, keeping in-frame beta chains. Rows with one shared CDR3 protein collapse into an entry with the most common genes and DNA. V and J calls and clone size were set by TCRdb, not the authors. The sample includes roughly 700,000 distinct CDR3 sequences, with roughly 19% observed a single time. Under 20% of the sample belongs to the ten largest clones. The research as a whole found: Significant enrichment of the disease-linked clones was reported in matched synovial fluid samples from ankylosing spondylitis patients. A TCR beta motif made up of several highly homologous amino acid variants appeared to be characteristic of blood from ankylosing spondylitis patients. A CD8+ phenotype was shown by the disease-linked clones, which were found at relatively low frequencies in peripheral blood. Some motif variants were previously reported in synovial fluid and blood of reactive arthritis patients, suggesting common disease-initiation mechanisms.

Sequenced: blood, either unsorted or a sorted T cell fraction (not recorded which). This sequence originates from a male donor with ankylosing spondylitis.

The CDR3 reads as follows: CASSLALSSETQYF. The nucleotide sequence is given as TGTGCCAGCAGCTTAGCGTTATCTTCAGAGACCCAGTACTTC. The rearrangement combines TRBV7-9 with TRBJ2-5, with no confidently assigned D gene. The CDR3, cysteine through phenylalanine, is 14 amino acids long. Kept here is only the CDR3 DNA, which spans 42 bases and is read in frame from base 1. The junction shows trimming of 0 bases on V and 4 bases on J, plus 9 bases between the germline ends. Via the germline V gene (reference sequence), CDR1 is SEHNR and CDR2 FQNEAQ.